The text below deals with one T cell receptor beta chain. No antigen is known for it. Scientists made TCR beta cDNA using 5'RACE template switching with UMIs. TCRdb reprocessed the 5' RACE reads, with one entry per CDR3 protein and no DNA. This table holds roughly 350,000 distinct CDR3 sequences. The data originate from a study of T cells expressing NK-cell markers. Points from the study as a whole: The contribution of dominant NKG2C+ clonotypes to CD8+ T cells in several donors was about 1.0-7.5%.

CDR1 is MGHDK and CDR2 is SYGVNS in the germline V gene. The CDR3 runs to 15 residues. Input material: blood T cells: a sorted CD56 or NKG2C T cell subset, CD4+ or CD8+ T cells, or bulk PBMC T cells (not recorded which). This sequence originates from a man aged 18 to 70 in good health. The chain joins TRBV25-1 to TRBJ1-2; TCRdb selects TRBD1, and the lack of DNA leaves this call unchecked. The CDR3 is CASSGWTGGDNGYTF.